Below are 21 T cell receptor beta chains sequenced from a single sample in a study of shared clonotypes between healthy human individuals. Naive CD8 cells, CD45RO-negative and positively selected for CCR7, excluded terminally differentiated effector memory CD45RA+ cells. The protocol was immunoSEQ multiplex PCR, while the TCRdb copy is restricted to in-frame clones and leaves out a portion. There are nearly 2 million clones in the sample; about 95% occur only once, and more than 0.95% lies in the top ten. The sample consisted of naive CD8+ T cells sorted from blood. All receptors derive from a man aged 18 to 29 in good health.

The genes are TRBV4-3 and TRBJ2-1; 10 nucleotides match TRBD1. The CDR3 runs to 17 residues. After removal of 0 bases from V and 3 bases from J, the junction contained 5 bases not matched to a gene. Germline lookup yields CDR1 LGHNA and CDR2 YSLEER. CDR3: CASSQDFGQGDYNEQFF. The CDR3 DNA sequence: TGCGCCAGCAGCCAAGATTTTGGACAGGGGGACTACAATGAGCAGTTCTTC.

The CDR3 region is CASCWYSGANTEAFF. CDR3 sequence (DNA): TGTGCCAGCTGCTGGTACTCCGGGGCTAACACTGAAGCTTTCTTT. The chain joins TRBV28 to TRBJ1-1, with D maybe TRBD1 (5 bases). This CDR3 comprises 15 residues. V shed 8 bases and J shed 2 bases, with 18 bases lying between them. Germline-derived CDR1 and CDR2 are MDHEN and SYDVKM.

V and J are TRBV30 and TRBJ2-7; 9 nucleotides agree with TRBD1. Germline-derived CDR1 and CDR2 are GTSNPN and SVGIG (reference sequence). The length of the CDR3 is 14 residues. J gave up 7 bases and V 3 bases, and 10 bases lay outside the gene matches. CDR3 in DNA: TGTGCCTGGAGACCACAGGGGGCGCATGGAGAGCAGTACTTC. It translates to CAWRPQGAHGEQYF.

Comments on this clone: The sample has other DNA sequences that encode this CDR3 too. This chain connects TRBV5-6 to TRBJ2-1; 7 nucleotides agree with TRBD1. Germline values: CDR1 SGHDT, CDR2 YYEEEE. With V trimmed by 0 bases and J by 6 bases, 0 bases remained unmatched. The length of the CDR3 is 13 residues. CDR3 nucleotides: TGTGCCAGCAGCTTGGACAGGGGCAATGAGCAGTTCTTC. Its translation is CASSLDRGNEQFF.

This chain connects TRBV19 to TRBJ2-7; unclear D gene. Germline CDR1 LNHDA, CDR2 SQIVND (reference sequence). The CDR3 loop spans 11 amino acids. Between the trimmed V and J ends, which lost 5 bases and 6 bases, there was a span of 8 bases. CDR3: CASSVLGEQYF. The CDR3 DNA is TGTGCCAGTAGTGTGCTCGGCGAGCAGTACTTC.

The V gene is TRBV9, the J gene TRBJ2-7, with no clear D. Looked up from germline, CDR1 is SGDLS and CDR2 is YYNGEE. The CDR3 is made up of 13 amino acids. Trimming removed 0 bases at V and 3 bases at J, with 7 bases between. CDR3 sequence (DNA): TGTGCCAGCAGCGTAGCTAATAACTACGAGCAGTACTTC. Protein product: CASSVANNYEQYF.

Only one count was recorded for this clone. The chain links TRBV29-1 to TRBJ2-5; D remains ambiguous. Trimming took 5 bases from V and 4 from J, leaving 11 bases between them. The CDR3 length is 12 residues. Germline V gene sequence: CDR1 SQVTM, CDR2 ANQGSEA. The CDR3 sequence is CSVWSRTETQYF. In DNA, the CDR3 is TGCAGCGTTTGGTCTAGGACAGAGACCCAGTACTTC.

The CDR3 bases are TGTGCCAGCAGTGAATGGACAACCTACGAGCAGTACTTC. Protein sequence: CASSEWTTYEQYF. The V and J genes are TRBV6-1 and TRBJ2-7, with a tentative D call TRBD1 (5 bases). V gave up 2 bases and J gave up 2 bases, with 7 bases separating them. Germline loops: CDR1 MNHNS, CDR2 SASEGT. The CDR3 covers 13 residues.

The chain couples TRBV5-4 to TRBJ2-3, with 8 bases matching TRBD2. Germline CDR1 is SGHNT and CDR2 is YYREEE (reference sequence). The CDR3 consists of 15 residues. V shed 1 base, J shed 4 bases, and the junction held 5 bases outside the gene matches. DNA of the CDR3: TGTGCCAGCAGCTTGTTAGCGGGACTGCCAGATACGCAGTATTTT. This codes for CASSLLAGLPDTQYF.

The chain joins TRBV9 to TRBJ1-6, with 8 nucleotides matching TRBD1. V lost 3 bases, J lost 3 bases, and 2 bases stayed unmatched. The CDR3 consists of 15 residues. Germline loops: CDR1 SGDLS, CDR2 YYNGEE. The CDR3 here is CASSDGQGYNSPLHF. The DNA of the CDR3 is TGTGCCAGCAGCGATGGACAGGGCTATAATTCACCCCTCCACTTT.

V usage is TRBV10-1 and J usage is TRBJ2-7; maybe TRBD1 (5 bases). Germline lookup yields CDR1 WNHNN and CDR2 SYGVQD (reference sequence). The V end was cut by 9 bases, the J end by 7 bases, with 22 bases between. The CDR3 runs to 14 residues. CDR3 DNA sequence: TGCGCCAGGCCGCAGAGATCAGGGTTGTTAGAGCAGTACTTC. Translating it yields CARPQRSGLLEQYF.

J is TRBJ2-1 and V is TRBV6-6; 9 positions agree with TRBD2. CDR1 is MNHNY and CDR2 is SVGAGI in the germline V gene (reference sequence). V gave up 4 bases and J gave up 2 bases; unmatched junction bases: 6. CDR3 length: 16 amino acids. This CDR3 reads CASSLLAGSTYNEQFF. The CDR3 DNA follows: TGTGCCAGCAGTTTGCTAGCGGGGAGTACCTACAATGAGCAGTTCTTC.

The CDR3 region has the DNA TGTGCCACCAGCAGAGATCCGGGGGGAGGGTATGGCTACACCTTC. Translation: CATSRDPGGGYGYTF. The chain is built from TRBV15 and TRBJ1-2, with D perhaps TRBD1 (5 bases). Germline CDR1 reads LNHNV; CDR2 reads YYDKDF (reference sequence). The CDR3 is 15 amino acids. V lost 0 bases, J lost 5 bases, and 13 bases lay in between.

V gene TRBV10-3 combines with J gene TRBJ2-3; 8 nucleotides match TRBD2. After removal of 3 bases from V and 6 bases from J, the junction contained 11 bases not matched to a gene. The germline gives CDR1 ENHRY, CDR2 SYGVKD. This CDR3 comprises 16 residues. The CDR3 nucleotides are TGTGCCATCAGTGACGCCCGCGGGGGGCTGGGCGATACGCAGTATTTT. This translates into CAISDARGGLGDTQYF.

V usage is TRBV6-6 and J usage is TRBJ2-3; 9 nucleotides line up with TRBD2. Germline loops: CDR1 MNHNY, CDR2 SVGAGI (reference sequence). CDR3 length equals 16 residues. V dropped 2 bases and J dropped 4; count of bases not matched to a gene: 7. CDR3 in amino acids: CASSYAAGGPPDTQYF. CDR3 coding DNA: TGTGCCAGCAGTTACGCGGCGGGGGGGCCCCCAGATACGCAGTATTTT.

Worth noting for this clone: Other DNA sequences in the same sample also yield this CDR3. The gene calls are TRBV6-5 and TRBJ1-5; D gene uncertain. The CDR3 sequence is 14 residues long. The germline gives CDR1 MNHEY, CDR2 SVGAGI. V lost 2 bases and J 5 bases, leaving 10 bases between the germline ends. The DNA of the CDR3 is TGTGCCAGCAGTTACCGGGAGGGAGATCAGCCCCAGCATTTT. It is translated as CASSYREGDQPQHF.

As to this clone: The sample carries other DNA sequences with the same CDR3. J is TRBJ2-5 and V is TRBV7-9; 11 bases map to TRBD1. CDR1 SEHNR and CDR2 FQNEAQ come from the germline V gene (reference sequence). The V segment lost 1 base and the J segment 4 bases; nucleotides outside the gene matches: 2. CDR3 length: 15 residues. CDR3 bases: TGTGCCAGCAGCTTAGGGACAGGGGGCCCAGAGACCCAGTACTTC. This encodes CASSLGTGGPETQYF.

This clone was counted once. The same CDR3 is also encoded by other DNA sequences in this sample. The chain joins TRBV18 to TRBJ2-7; 7 bases align to TRBD1. The CDR3 sequence is 13 residues long. The germline V gene encodes CDR1 KGHSH and CDR2 LQKENI. V dropped 3 bases and J dropped 4; count of bases not matched to a gene: 3. The CDR3 DNA sequence: TGTGCCAGCTCACCGGGGACAGCGTACGAGCAGTACTTC. Protein sequence: CASSPGTAYEQYF.

The chain couples TRBV7-8 to TRBJ2-1; TRBD2 might be the D (6 bases). CDR1 SGHVS and CDR2 FQNEAQ come from the germline V gene. Trimming removed 1 base at V and 5 bases at J, with 9 bases between. This CDR3 has 14 residues. CDR3 coding DNA: TGTGCCAGCAGCTTAGTGGAGGGTGACAATGAGCAGTTCTTC. The encoded protein is CASSLVEGDNEQFF.

With regard to this clone: Additional DNA sequences in this sample encode the identical CDR3. The chain combines TRBV27 with TRBJ2-7, with D perhaps matching TRBD1 (6 bases). CDR1 and CDR2 from the germline V gene are MNHEY and SMNVEV (reference sequence). The CDR3 contains 13 residues. The germline V and J ends were trimmed by 5 bases and 1 base, with 9 bases remaining between them. The CDR3 reads CASSPQGSYEQYF. CDR3 coding DNA: TGTGCCAGCAGTCCACAGGGTTCCTACGAGCAGTACTTC.

The gene calls are TRBV4-1 and TRBJ1-2; tentative D call: TRBD1 (6 bases). CDR1 is MGHRA, CDR2 YSYEKL, per germline. The V end was cut by 0 bases, the J end by 6 bases, with 11 bases between. The CDR3 is 14 amino acids. CDR3 sequence (DNA): TGCGCCAGCAGCCAAGAAGGGCCAGGGGATGGCTACACCTTC. Its protein is CASSQEGPGDGYTF.